This is a list of T cell receptor beta chains from one sample in a study of shared clonotypes between healthy human individuals. Sequencing used immunoSEQ multiplex PCR; TCRdb keeps in-frame clones, though not all of them. The sample shows about 1 million clones, around four fifths of them seen only once. Sequencing used memory CD4+ T cells sorted from blood. The receptors stem from a man younger than 35 in good health. The CDR3 runs from the conserved cysteine through the conserved F or W. The D gene is left open where the match is weak. Rows give clone size only sometimes, using once, few, many, or a class for an expanded clone.

D: TRBD2; J: TRBJ2-3; V: TRBV30; size: -; CDR3: CAWSVGLAGDYTQYF; DNA: TGTGCCTGGAGTGTTGGTCTAGCGGGAGATTATACGCAGTATTTT
D: -; J: TRBJ1-4; V: TRBV6-5; size: -; CDR3: CASSYTQGPNEKLFF; DNA: TGTGCCAGCAGTTATACACAGGGCCCGAATGAAAAACTGTTTTTT
D: TRBD1; J: TRBJ2-3; V: TRBV30; size: -; CDR3: CARTVGQGTDTQYF; DNA: TGTGCTCGGACCGTGGGACAGGGTACAGATACGCAGTATTTT
D: -; J: TRBJ2-2; V: TRBV5-1; size: -; CDR3: CASSLTGNTGELFF; DNA: TGCGCCAGCAGCCTGACAGGGAACACCGGGGAGCTGTTTTTT
D: -; J: TRBJ1-6; V: TRBV30; size: -; CDR3: CAWGPNYNSPLHF; DNA: TGTGCCTGGGGACCGAACTATAATTCACCCCTCCACTTT
D: TRBD2; J: TRBJ2-7; V: TRBV30; size: -; CDR3: CAWGGLAGDEQYF; DNA: TGTGCCTGGGGAGGACTAGCGGGAGACGAGCAGTACTTC
D: -; J: TRBJ2-6; V: TRBV30; size: -; CDR3: CARGGSGGSGANVLTF; DNA: TGTGCCCGGGGAGGTTCTGGGGGGTCTGGGGCCAACGTCCTGACTTTC
D: -; J: TRBJ1-2; V: TRBV6-1; size: few; CDR3: CASTWGGDRQYGYTF; DNA: TGTGCCAGCACCTGGGGTGGGGACCGGCAGTATGGCTACACCTTC
D: -; J: TRBJ2-5; V: TRBV25-1; size: -; CDR3: CASSAGAQETQYF; DNA: TGTGCCAGCAGTGCGGGCGCCCAAGAGACCCAGTACTTC
D: TRBD2; J: TRBJ2-7; V: TRBV7-9; size: few; CDR3: CASRETSAVLSEQYF; DNA: TGTGCCAGCAGGGAGACTAGCGCGGTACTTAGCGAGCAGTACTTC
D: TRBD2; J: TRBJ2-7; V: TRBV5-5; size: -; CDR3: CASSLLPGLAGVGQGQYF; DNA: TGTGCCAGCAGCTTGCTACCGGGACTAGCGGGAGTTGGCCAGGGGCAGTACTTC
D: -; J: TRBJ1-1; V: TRBV10-2; size: once; CDR3: CASSFEDNTEAFF; DNA: TGCGCCAGCAGTTTTGAAGATAACACTGAAGCTTTCTTT
D: -; J: TRBJ1-1; V: TRBV5-5; size: -; CDR3: CASSLAAMNTEAFF; DNA: TGTGCCAGCAGCTTAGCAGCTATGAACACTGAAGCTTTCTTT
D: TRBD1; J: TRBJ2-5; V: TRBV7-9; size: -; CDR3: CASSRQGTETQYF; DNA: TGTGCCAGCAGCCGACAGGGTACGGAGACCCAGTACTTC
D: -; J: TRBJ1-2; V: TRBV29-1; size: -; CDR3: CSVDRGLGGYTF; DNA: TGCAGCGTTGATCGAGGGTTAGGAGGCTACACCTTC
D: -; J: TRBJ2-7; V: TRBV6-6; size: few; CDR3: CASRRQSSSYEQYF; DNA: TGTGCCAGCAGAAGACAGTCGAGCTCCTACGAGCAGTACTTC
D: -; J: TRBJ1-5; V: TRBV5-6; size: few; CDR3: CASSPGQKSNQPQHF; DNA: TGTGCCAGCAGCCCCGGACAGAAAAGCAATCAGCCCCAGCATTTT
D: TRBD1; J: TRBJ2-3; V: TRBV10-3; size: -; CDR3: CAATTGGGTDTQYF; DNA: TGTGCCGCGACTACAGGGGGAGGCACAGATACGCAGTATTTT
D: TRBD2; J: TRBJ2-3; V: TRBV4-1; size: -; CDR3: CASSQTSGRSDTQYF; DNA: TGCGCCAGCAGCCAAACTAGCGGGAGATCAGATACGCAGTATTTT
D: -; J: TRBJ2-4; V: TRBV12-5; size: -; CDR3: CASGMVGAYLHF; DNA: TGTGCTAGTGGCATGGTAGGGGCCTACCTCCACTTC
D: -; J: TRBJ1-1; V: TRBV7-3; size: -; CDR3: CASSIGTENTEAFF; DNA: TGTGCCAGCAGTATCGGGACGGAGAACACTGAAGCTTTCTTT
D: TRBD1; J: TRBJ1-4; V: TRBV18; size: -; CDR3: CASSRGTGATNEKLFF; DNA: TGTGCCAGCTCCAGGGGGACGGGAGCAACTAATGAAAAACTGTTTTTT
D: -; J: TRBJ1-6; V: TRBV30; size: few; CDR3: CAWSVGVGNSPLHF; DNA: TGTGCCTGGAGTGTAGGGGTAGGGAATTCACCCCTCCACTTT
D: TRBD1; J: TRBJ2-5; V: TRBV6-6; size: -; CDR3: CGSSGTASETQYF; DNA: TGCGGAAGTTCCGGGACAGCCTCAGAGACCCAGTACTTC
D: TRBD1; J: TRBJ2-6; V: TRBV2; size: few; CDR3: CASSGDRAGGANVLTF; DNA: TGTGCCAGCAGTGGGGACAGGGCTGGGGGGGCCAACGTCCTGACTTTC
D: -; J: TRBJ2-7; V: TRBV5-5; size: -; CDR3: CASSLGPTSGTYEQYF; DNA: TGTGCCAGCAGCTTGGGACCGACGTCGGGGACCTACGAGCAGTACTTC
D: -; J: TRBJ2-3; V: TRBV6-4; size: -; CDR3: CASSLDVRSTDTQYF; DNA: TGTGCCAGCTCTTTGGACGTTAGAAGCACAGATACGCAGTATTTT
D: -; J: TRBJ2-4; V: TRBV25-1; size: -; CDR3: CASSESGRNIQYF; DNA: TGTGCCAGCAGTGAATCGGGCAGAAACATTCAGTACTTC
D: -; J: TRBJ1-1; V: TRBV6-6; size: -; CDR3: CASSYPGQNTEAFF; DNA: TGTGCCAGCAGTTACCCGGGGCAGAACACTGAAGCTTTCTTT
D: TRBD1; J: TRBJ1-4; V: TRBV10-3; size: -; CDR3: CAISEGPGGPATNEKLFF; DNA: TGTGCCATCAGTGAGGGACCAGGGGGTCCCGCAACTAATGAAAAACTGTTTTTT
D: TRBD1; J: TRBJ1-3; V: TRBV11-2; size: -; CDR3: CASSLEQGAAKAGNTIYF; DNA: TGTGCCAGCAGCTTAGAGCAGGGGGCGGCTAAGGCTGGAAACACCATATATTTT
D: -; J: TRBJ2-7; V: TRBV13; size: -; CDR3: CASSLRGSGSYEQYF; DNA: TGTGCCAGCAGCTTACGTGGTTCAGGCTCCTACGAGCAGTACTTC
D: TRBD2; J: TRBJ2-2; V: TRBV10-1; size: -; CDR3: CASRSGRNTGELFF; DNA: TGCGCCAGCAGAAGCGGGAGGAACACCGGGGAGCTGTTTTTT
D: TRBD1; J: TRBJ1-1; V: TRBV6-4; size: -; CDR3: CASSPDRATEAFF; DNA: TGTGCCAGCAGTCCCGACAGGGCCACTGAAGCTTTCTTT
D: TRBD1; J: TRBJ2-1; V: TRBV29-1; size: once; CDR3: CSVRGLVLNEQFF; DNA: TGCAGCGTCAGGGGGCTAGTGTTAAATGAGCAGTTCTTC
D: TRBD1; J: TRBJ2-2; V: TRBV9; size: -; CDR3: CASSLQIGTGLNTGELFF; DNA: TGTGCCAGCAGCCTCCAAATTGGGACAGGCCTGAACACCGGGGAGCTGTTTTTT
D: -; J: TRBJ2-3; V: TRBV5-1; size: -; CDR3: CASSSPGVPTQYF; DNA: TGCGCCAGCAGCTCCCCGGGGGTTCCAACGCAGTATTTT
D: -; J: TRBJ2-5; V: TRBV10-3; size: -; CDR3: CAIGKTQETQYF; DNA: TGTGCCATCGGAAAGACCCAAGAGACCCAGTACTTC
D: -; J: TRBJ1-4; V: TRBV2; size: -; CDR3: CASSEALPGEKLFF; DNA: TGTGCCAGCAGTGAAGCGCTCCCGGGGGAAAAACTGTTTTTT
D: TRBD1; J: TRBJ2-3; V: TRBV15; size: -; CDR3: CATSRDYRTGTGVDTQYF; DNA: TGTGCCACCAGCAGAGATTATCGTACCGGGACAGGGGTTGATACGCAGTATTTT
D: -; J: TRBJ2-1; V: TRBV7-9; size: -; CDR3: CASSFKAAPWEQFF; DNA: TGTGCCAGCAGCTTTAAAGCGGCCCCATGGGAGCAGTTCTTC
D: -; J: TRBJ1-2; V: TRBV6-6; size: -; CDR3: CASSSEVGGYTF; DNA: TGTGCCAGCAGTTCTGAGGTGGGCGGCTACACCTTC
D: TRBD2; J: TRBJ2-7; V: TRBV5-1; size: -; CDR3: CASSILAGGAYEQYF; DNA: TGCGCCAGCAGCATACTAGCGGGAGGGGCCTACGAGCAGTACTTC
D: -; J: TRBJ1-3; V: TRBV7-2; size: -; CDR3: CASSLAPAGPMHTIYF; DNA: TGTGCCAGCAGCTTAGCTCCCGCCGGCCCTATGCACACCATATATTTT
D: -; J: TRBJ1-4; V: TRBV28; size: -; CDR3: CASSFRGYEKLFF; DNA: TGTGCCAGCAGTTTCAGGGGTTATGAAAAACTGTTTTTT
D: -; J: TRBJ1-3; V: TRBV10-1; size: -; CDR3: CASSDARAFTGNTIYF; DNA: TGCGCCAGCAGTGATGCGAGGGCTTTCACTGGAAACACCATATATTTT